The clone carrying this T cell receptor beta chain showed up just a few times. Its antigen is undetermined. This sample is part of a study of beta chain features in type 1 diabetes. The wider study: In age, gender and cell yields, patients were similar to healthy donors.

Study outcomes and limitations: TCRB CDR3 length was moderately but significantly reduced in all four CD4+ subsets of Type 1 diabetes patients.

All of the isolated RNA was reverse transcribed, so expressed TCRB transcripts were sequenced. The table came from immunoSEQ multiplex PCR; TCRdb's copy has only in-frame clones and leaves some out. The sample lists under 300,000 clones; around 7.3% were seen once. Germline trimming cut 1 base from V and 4 bases from J; bases unmatched to any gene: 3. CDR3 length: 14 residues. From germline, CDR1 is SGHDN and CDR2 FVKESK. The chain is built from TRBV14 and TRBJ1-2, with 7 positions matching TRBD1. Sequenced material: central memory CD4+ T cells from blood. This clonotype originated in a woman under 30 in good health. The CDR3 region is CASSQGQGAYGYTF. In DNA form, the CDR3 reads TGTGCCAGCAGCCAAGGACAGGGCGCCTATGGCTACACCTTC.